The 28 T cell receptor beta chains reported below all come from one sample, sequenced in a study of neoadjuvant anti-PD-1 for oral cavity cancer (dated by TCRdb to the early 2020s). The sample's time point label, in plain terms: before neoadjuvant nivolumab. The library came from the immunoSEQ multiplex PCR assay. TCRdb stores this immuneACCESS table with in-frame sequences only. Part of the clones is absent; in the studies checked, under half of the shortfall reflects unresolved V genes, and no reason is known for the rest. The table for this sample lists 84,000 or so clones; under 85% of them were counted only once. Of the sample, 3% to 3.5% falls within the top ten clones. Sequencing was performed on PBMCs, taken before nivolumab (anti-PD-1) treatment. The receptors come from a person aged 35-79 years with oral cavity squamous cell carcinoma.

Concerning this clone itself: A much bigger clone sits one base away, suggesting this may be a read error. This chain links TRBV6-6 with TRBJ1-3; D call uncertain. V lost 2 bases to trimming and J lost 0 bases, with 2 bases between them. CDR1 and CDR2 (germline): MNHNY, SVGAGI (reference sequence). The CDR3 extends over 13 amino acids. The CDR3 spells CASSYISGNTIYF. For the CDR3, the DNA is TGTGCCAGCAGTTACATCTCTGGAAACACCATATATTTT.

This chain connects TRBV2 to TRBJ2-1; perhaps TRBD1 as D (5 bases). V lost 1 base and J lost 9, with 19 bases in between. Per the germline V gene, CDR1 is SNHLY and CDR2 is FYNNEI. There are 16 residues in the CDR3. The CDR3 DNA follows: TGTGCCAGCAGTGAAGGGGGCCTCCAGGTACTTACTGAGCAGTTCTTC. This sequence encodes CASSEGGLQVLTEQFF.

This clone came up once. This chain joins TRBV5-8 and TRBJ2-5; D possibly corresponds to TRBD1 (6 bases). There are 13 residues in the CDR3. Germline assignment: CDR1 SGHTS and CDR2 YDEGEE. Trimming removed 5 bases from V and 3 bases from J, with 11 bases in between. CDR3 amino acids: CASRKGHEETQYF. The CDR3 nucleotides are TGTGCCAGCAGAAAGGGACATGAAGAGACCCAGTACTTC.

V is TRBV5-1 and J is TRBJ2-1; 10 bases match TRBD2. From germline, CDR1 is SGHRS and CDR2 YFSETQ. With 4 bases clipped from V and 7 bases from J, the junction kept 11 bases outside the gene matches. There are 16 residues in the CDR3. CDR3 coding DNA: TGCGCCAGCAGCATTGGACTAGCGGAGACGAGAAATGAGCAGTTCTTC. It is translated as CASSIGLAETRNEQFF.

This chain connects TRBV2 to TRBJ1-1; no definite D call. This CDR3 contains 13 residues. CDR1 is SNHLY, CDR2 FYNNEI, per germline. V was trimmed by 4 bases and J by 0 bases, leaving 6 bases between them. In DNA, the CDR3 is TGTGCCAGCAGTGTACAGCTGAACACTGAAGCTTTCTTT. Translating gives CASSVQLNTEAFF.

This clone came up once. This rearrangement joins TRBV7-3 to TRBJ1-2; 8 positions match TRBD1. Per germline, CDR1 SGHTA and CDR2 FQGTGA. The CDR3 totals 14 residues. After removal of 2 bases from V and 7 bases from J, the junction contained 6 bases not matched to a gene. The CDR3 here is CASSLQGAGSGYTF. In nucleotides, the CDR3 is TGTGCCAGCAGCTTACAGGGGGCGGGTTCTGGCTACACCTTC.

The CDR3 DNA follows: TGTGCCAGCAGTCAGGCGGGGGGCACCTCGCAGTATTTT. It codes for CASSQAGGTSQYF. The V call is TRBV28, the J call TRBJ2-3, with 8 bases lining up with TRBD2. In germline, CDR1 is MDHEN, CDR2 SYDVKM. The V gene end was trimmed by 5 bases and the J gene end by 10 bases; junction bases not matched to a gene: 8. The CDR3 loop spans 13 amino acids.

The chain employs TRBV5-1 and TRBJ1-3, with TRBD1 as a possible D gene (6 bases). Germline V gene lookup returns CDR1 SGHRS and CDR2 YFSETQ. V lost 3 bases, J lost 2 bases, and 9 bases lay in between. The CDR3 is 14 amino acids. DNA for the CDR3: TGCGCCAGCAGCTACGGGACACCTGGAAACACCATATATTTT. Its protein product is CASSYGTPGNTIYF. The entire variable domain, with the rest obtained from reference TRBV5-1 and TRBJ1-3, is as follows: KAGVTQTPRYLIKTRGQQVTLSCSPISGHRSVSWYQQTPGQGLQFLFEYFSETQRNKGNFPGRFSGRQFSNSRSEMNVSTLELGDSALYLCASSYGTPGNTIYFGEGSWLTVV.

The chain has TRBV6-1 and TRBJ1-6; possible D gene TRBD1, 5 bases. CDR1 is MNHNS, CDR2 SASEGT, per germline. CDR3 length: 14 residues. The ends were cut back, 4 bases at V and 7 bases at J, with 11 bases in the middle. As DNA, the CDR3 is TGTGCCAGCAGTGGGGGCTTCGGGAATTCACCCCTCCACTTT. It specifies CASSGGFGNSPLHF.

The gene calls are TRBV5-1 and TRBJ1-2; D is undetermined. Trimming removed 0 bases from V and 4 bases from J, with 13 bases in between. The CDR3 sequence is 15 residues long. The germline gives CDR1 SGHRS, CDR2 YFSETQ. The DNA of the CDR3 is TGCGCCAGCAGCTTGGAAGGACCCAGAATCTATGGCTACACCTTC. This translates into CASSLEGPRIYGYTF.

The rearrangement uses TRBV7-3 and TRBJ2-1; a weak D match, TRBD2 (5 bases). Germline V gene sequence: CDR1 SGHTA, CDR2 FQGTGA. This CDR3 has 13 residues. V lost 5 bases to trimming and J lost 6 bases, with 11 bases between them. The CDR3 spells CASSPYGLNEQFF. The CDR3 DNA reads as TGTGCCAGCAGCCCCTATGGACTCAATGAGCAGTTCTTC.

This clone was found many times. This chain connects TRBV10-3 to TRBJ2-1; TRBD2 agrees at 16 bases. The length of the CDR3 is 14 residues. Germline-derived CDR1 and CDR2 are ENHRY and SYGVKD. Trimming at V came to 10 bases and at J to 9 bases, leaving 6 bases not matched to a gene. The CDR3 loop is CATQGTSGRVEQFF. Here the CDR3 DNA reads TGTGCCACCCAGGGGACTAGCGGGAGGGTTGAGCAGTTCTTC.

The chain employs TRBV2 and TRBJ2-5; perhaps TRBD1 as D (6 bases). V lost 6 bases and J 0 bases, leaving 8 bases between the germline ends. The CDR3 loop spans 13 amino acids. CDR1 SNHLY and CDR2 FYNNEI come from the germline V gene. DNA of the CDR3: TGTGCCAGCAGGGACAGCCACCAAGAGACCCAGTACTTC. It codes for CASRDSHQETQYF.

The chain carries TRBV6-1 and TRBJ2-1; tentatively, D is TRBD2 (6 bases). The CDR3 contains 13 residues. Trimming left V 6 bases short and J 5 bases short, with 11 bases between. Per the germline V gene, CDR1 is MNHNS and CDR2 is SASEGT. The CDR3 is CASSLTRDNEQFF. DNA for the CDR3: TGTGCCAGCAGCTTGACTAGAGACAATGAGCAGTTCTTC.

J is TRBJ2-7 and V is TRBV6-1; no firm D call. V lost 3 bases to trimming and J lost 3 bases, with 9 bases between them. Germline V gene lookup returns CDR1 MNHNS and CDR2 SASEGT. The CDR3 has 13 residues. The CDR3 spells CASSDRPVYEQYF. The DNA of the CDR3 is TGTGCCAGCAGTGACAGGCCAGTCTACGAGCAGTACTTC.

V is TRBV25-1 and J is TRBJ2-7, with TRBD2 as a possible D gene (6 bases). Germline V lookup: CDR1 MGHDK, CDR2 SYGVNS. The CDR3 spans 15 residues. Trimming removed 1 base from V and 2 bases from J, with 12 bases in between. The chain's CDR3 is CASSESTPGAYEQYF. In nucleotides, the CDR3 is TGTGCCAGCAGTGAATCTACTCCGGGGGCCTACGAGCAGTACTTC.

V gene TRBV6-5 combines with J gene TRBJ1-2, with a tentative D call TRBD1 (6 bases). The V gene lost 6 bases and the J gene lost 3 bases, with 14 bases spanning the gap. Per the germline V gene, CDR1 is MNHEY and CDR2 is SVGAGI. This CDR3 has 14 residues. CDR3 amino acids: CASRPQGGDYGYTF. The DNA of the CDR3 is TGTGCCAGCAGACCACAAGGGGGAGACTATGGCTACACCTTC.

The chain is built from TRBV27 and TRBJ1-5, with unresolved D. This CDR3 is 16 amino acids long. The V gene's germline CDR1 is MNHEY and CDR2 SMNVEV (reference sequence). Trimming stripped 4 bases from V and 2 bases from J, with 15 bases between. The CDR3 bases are TGTGCCAGCAGTTGGAGTTCCTTTGGGGGCAATCAGCCCCAGCATTTT. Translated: CASSWSSFGGNQPQHF.

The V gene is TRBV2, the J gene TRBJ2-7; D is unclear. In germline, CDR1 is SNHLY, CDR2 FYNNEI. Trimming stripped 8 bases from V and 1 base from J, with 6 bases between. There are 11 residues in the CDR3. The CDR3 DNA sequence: TGTGCCAGCTGGGGATCCTACGAGCAGTACTTC. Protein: CASWGSYEQYF. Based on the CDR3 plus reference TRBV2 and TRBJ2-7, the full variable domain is EPEVTQTPSHQVTQMGQEVILRCVPISNHLYFYWYRQILGQKVEFLVSFYNNEISEKSEIFDDQFSVERPDGSNFTLKIRSTKLEDSAMYFCASWGSYEQYFGPGTRLTVT.

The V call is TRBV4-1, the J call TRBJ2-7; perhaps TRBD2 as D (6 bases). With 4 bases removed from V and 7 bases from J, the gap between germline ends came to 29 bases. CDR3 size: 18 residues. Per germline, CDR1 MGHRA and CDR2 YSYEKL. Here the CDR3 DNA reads TGCGCCAGCAGCCCGATTCTGGGACTCTCCCTTTTTGTGGGAGAGCAGTACTTC. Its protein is CASSPILGLSLFVGEQYF.

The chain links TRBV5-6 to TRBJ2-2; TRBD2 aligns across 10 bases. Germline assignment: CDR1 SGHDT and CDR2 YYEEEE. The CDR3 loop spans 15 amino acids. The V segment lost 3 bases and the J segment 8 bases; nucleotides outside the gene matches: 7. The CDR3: CASSSLAGAAGELFF. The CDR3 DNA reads TGTGCCAGCAGCTCTCTAGCGGGAGCGGCGGGGGAGCTGTTTTTT.

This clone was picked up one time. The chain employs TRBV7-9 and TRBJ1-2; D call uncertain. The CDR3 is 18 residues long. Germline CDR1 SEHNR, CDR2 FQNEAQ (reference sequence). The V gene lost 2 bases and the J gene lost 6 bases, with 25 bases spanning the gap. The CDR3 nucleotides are TGTGCCAGCAGCTTATTTGGTGGACCCGAGATATTGGAGGATGGCTACACCTTC. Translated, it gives CASSLFGGPEILEDGYTF.

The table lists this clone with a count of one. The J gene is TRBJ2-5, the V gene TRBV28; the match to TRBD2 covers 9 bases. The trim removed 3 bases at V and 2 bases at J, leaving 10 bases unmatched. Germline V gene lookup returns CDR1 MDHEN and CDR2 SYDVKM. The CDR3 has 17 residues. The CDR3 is CASSFMVTSGLQETQYF. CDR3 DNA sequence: TGTGCCAGCAGTTTTATGGTGACTAGCGGACTACAAGAGACCCAGTACTTC. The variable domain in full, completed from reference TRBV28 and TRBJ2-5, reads DVKVTQSSRYLVKRTGEKVFLECVQDMDHENMFWYRQDPGLGLRLIYFSYDVKMKEKGDIPEGYSVSREKKERFSLILESASTNQTSMYLCASSFMVTSGLQETQYFGPGTRLLVL.

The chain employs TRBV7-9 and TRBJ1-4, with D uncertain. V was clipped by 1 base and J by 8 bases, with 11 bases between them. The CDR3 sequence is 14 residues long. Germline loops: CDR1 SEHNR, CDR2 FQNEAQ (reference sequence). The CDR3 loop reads CASSLDVVGEKLFF. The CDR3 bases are TGTGCCAGCAGCTTAGATGTTGTGGGGGAAAAACTGTTTTTT.

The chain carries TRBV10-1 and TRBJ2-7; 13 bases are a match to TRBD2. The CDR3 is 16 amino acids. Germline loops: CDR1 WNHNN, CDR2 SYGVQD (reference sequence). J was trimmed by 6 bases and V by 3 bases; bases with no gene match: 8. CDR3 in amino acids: CASSDSGLAGVGEQYF. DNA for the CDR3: TGCGCCAGCAGTGACTCCGGACTAGCGGGAGTAGGCGAGCAGTACTTC.

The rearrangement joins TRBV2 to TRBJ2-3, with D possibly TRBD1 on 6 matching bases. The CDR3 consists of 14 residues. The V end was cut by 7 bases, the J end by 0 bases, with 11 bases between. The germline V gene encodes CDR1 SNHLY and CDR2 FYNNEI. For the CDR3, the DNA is TGTGCCAGCACGGACAGCCCCAGCACAGATACGCAGTATTTT. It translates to CASTDSPSTDTQYF.

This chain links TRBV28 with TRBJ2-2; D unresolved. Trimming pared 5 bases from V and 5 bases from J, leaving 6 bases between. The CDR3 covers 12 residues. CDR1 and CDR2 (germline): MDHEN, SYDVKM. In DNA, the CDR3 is TGTGCCAGCAGTCCGCCGACCGGGGAGCTGTTTTTT. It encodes CASSPPTGELFF.

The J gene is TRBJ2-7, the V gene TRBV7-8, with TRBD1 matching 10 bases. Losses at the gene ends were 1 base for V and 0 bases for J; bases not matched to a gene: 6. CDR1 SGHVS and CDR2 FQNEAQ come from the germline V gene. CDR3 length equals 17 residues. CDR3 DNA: TGTGCCAGCAGCTTAGGAGTAGGGACAGGGGCCTCCTACGAGCAGTACTTC. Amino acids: CASSLGVGTGASYEQYF.